This passage covers 16 T cell receptor beta chains from one sample sequenced in a study of T-cell memory formation after mild COVID-19 (dated by TCRdb to about 2021). The method behind the library was 5' RACE. The reads were generated on an Illumina NovaSeq 6000. TCRdb's own reprocessing of the public reads used fastp at Q25 and MiXCR and kept productive beta chains. Every CDR3 protein is listed once, alongside the most common genes and DNA of its rows. The sample records about 290,000 distinct CDR3 sequences, approximately 15% of which are singletons. The top ten clonotypes cover around a fifth of the sample. The sample taken for sequencing was PBMCs or a T cell subset sorted from them (not recorded which). All receptors come from a young man who had mild COVID-19 (a few samples of this study predate the infection). The sample titles of this study are shuffled in the database, so cell type and time point are left out; the donor was told from shared clones.

Only a few counts were recorded for this clonotype. The chain joins TRBV5-1 to TRBJ1-4; D possibly corresponds to TRBD1 (5 bases). CDR3 length: 15 amino acids. Germline values: CDR1 SGHRS, CDR2 YFSETQ. V was shortened by 0 bases and J by 5 bases, with 11 bases between the two germline ends. DNA for the CDR3: TGCGCCAGCAGCTTGGGTGAGGCAGGGAATGAAAAACTGTTTTTT. As protein: CASSLGEAGNEKLFF.

A few counts support this clonotype. The chain combines TRBV2 with TRBJ2-5; no clear D. The germline gives CDR1 SNHLY, CDR2 FYNNEI. The CDR3 consists of 14 residues. The V end was cut by 4 bases, the J end by 2 bases, with 11 bases between. In DNA form, the CDR3 reads TGTGCCAGCAGTGGGGGTTTTAGGCAAGAGACCCAGTACTTC. Translating gives CASSGGFRQETQYF. The whole variable domain, filled in from reference TRBV2 and TRBJ2-5, reads EPEVTQTPSHQVTQMGQEVILRCVPISNHLYFYWYRQILGQKVEFLVSFYNNEISEKSEIFDDQFSVERPDGSNFTLKIRSTKLEDSAMYFCASSGGFRQETQYFGPGTRLLVL.

The chain is built from TRBV7-9 and TRBJ2-4; 10 bases are shared with TRBD1. Germline CDR1 and CDR2: SEHNR and FQNEAQ (reference sequence). This CDR3 contains 15 residues. The V segment lost 6 bases and the J segment 5 bases; nucleotides outside the gene matches: 7. This chain's CDR3 is CASSPDRGRENIQYF. CDR3 coding DNA: TGTGCCAGCAGTCCGGACAGGGGGAGGGAAAACATTCAGTACTTC.

The rearrangement links TRBV18 to TRBJ1-6; 7 bases line up with TRBD1. CDR3 length: 19 residues. V gave up 3 bases and J gave up 0 bases; unmatched junction bases: 11. Looked up from germline, CDR1 is KGHSH and CDR2 is LQKENI. Written as DNA, the CDR3 is TGTGCCAGCTCACCGGGGACAGTCCTTTCTAGCTCCTATAATTCACCCCTCCACTTT. Its translation: CASSPGTVLSSSYNSPLHF. Variable domain in full (rest from reference TRBV18 and TRBJ1-6): NAGVMQNPRHLVRRRGQEARLRCSPMKGHSHVYWYRQLPEEGLKFMVYLQKENIIDESGMPKERFSAEFPKEGPSILRIQQVVRGDSAAYFCASSPGTVLSSSYNSPLHFGNGTRLTVT.

This clonotype was recorded a few times. The chain has TRBV10-3 and TRBJ2-7, with 12 bases that match TRBD1. Germline values: CDR1 ENHRY, CDR2 SYGVKD. The ends lost 0 bases at V and 4 bases at J; junction bases unmatched: 4. CDR3 length equals 16 residues. The CDR3: CAISESGQGAPYEQYV. Here the CDR3 DNA reads TGTGCCATCAGTGAGTCGGGACAGGGGGCGCCGTACGAGCAGTACGTC.

V gene TRBV20-1 combines with J gene TRBJ2-3; 10 bases agree with TRBD2. CDR1 DFQATT and CDR2 SNEGSKA come from the germline V gene (reference sequence). J gave up 3 bases and V 5 bases, and 17 bases lay outside the gene matches. This CDR3 is built from 18 residues. CDR3 protein: CSARPRRFLAGETDTQYF. CDR3 nucleotide sequence: TGCAGTGCTCGCCCTCGGCGGTTCCTAGCGGGGGAGACAGATACGCAGTATTTT.

This clonotype turned up a few times. The genes are TRBV4-3 and TRBJ2-2, with D uncertain. CDR1 and CDR2 from the germline V gene are LGHNA and YSLEER. The CDR3 consists of 14 residues. The V gene lost 4 bases and the J gene lost 7 bases, with 13 bases spanning the gap. The CDR3 region is CASSLVLAVGELFF. CDR3 DNA: TGCGCCAGCAGCCTAGTTTTGGCGGTCGGGGAGCTGTTTTTT.

This clonotype appeared a few times. The chain employs TRBV24-1 and TRBJ2-1; 12 positions agree with TRBD2. Germline V gene data show CDR1 as KGHDR and CDR2 as SFDVKD. The junction had 13 bases not matched to a gene; V was cut back by 5 bases and J by 0 bases. CDR3 length: 20 residues. CDR3 in amino acids: CATSAPWGLAGGSSYNEQFF. The CDR3 DNA reads as TGTGCCACCAGTGCCCCGTGGGGGCTAGCGGGGGGGAGCTCCTACAATGAGCAGTTCTTC.

The sample holds a few counts of this clonotype. The V and J genes are TRBV7-9 and TRBJ1-2; D gene ambiguous. Germline CDR1 SEHNR, CDR2 FQNEAQ (reference sequence). The V gene lost 5 bases and the J gene lost 2 bases, with 9 bases spanning the gap. This CDR3 region has 13 residues. The CDR3 is CASSRTENYGYTF. CDR3 sequence (DNA): TGTGCCAGCAGCAGGACTGAGAACTATGGCTACACCTTC.

The chain uses TRBV6-5 and TRBJ2-1, with unresolved D. V lost 6 bases and J lost 9, with 9 bases in between. Germline assignment: CDR1 MNHEY and CDR2 SVGAGI. This CDR3 spans 11 amino acids. The chain's CDR3 is CASRSSGEQFF. CDR3 coding DNA: TGTGCCAGCAGGTCGAGTGGTGAGCAGTTCTTC.

The gene calls are TRBV12-3 or TRBV12-4 and TRBJ1-2; D remains ambiguous. The CDR3 totals 12 residues. Trimming removed 5 bases from V and 3 bases from J, with 7 bases in between. Here the CDR3 reads CASSRRHYGYTF. CDR3 DNA: TGTGCCAGCAGTCGCCGTCACTATGGCTACACCTTC.

The chain combines TRBV7-9 with TRBJ2-1; D ambiguous. The CDR3 length is 10 residues. V was clipped by 8 bases and J by 8 bases, with 7 bases between them. Germline CDR1 and CDR2: SEHNR and FQNEAQ (reference sequence). The CDR3 here is CASEVDEQFF. CDR3 in DNA: TGTGCCAGCGAAGTGGATGAGCAGTTCTTC.

This chain links TRBV12-3 or TRBV12-4 with TRBJ2-7; no clear D. CDR3 length: 13 residues. Trimming pared 3 bases from V and 2 bases from J, leaving 8 bases between. Here the CDR3 reads CASSFGPTYEQYF. CDR3 bases: TGTGCCAGCAGTTTTGGTCCCACCTACGAGCAGTACTTC.

The chain recombines TRBV15 with TRBJ2-5, with TRBD1 matching 9 bases. The CDR3 extends over 16 amino acids. Trimming took 4 bases from V and 3 from J; bases not matched to a gene: 9. CDR1 and CDR2 from the germline V gene are LNHNV and YYDKDF (reference sequence). CDR3 sequence (DNA): TGTGCCACCAGCACCGGGACAGGGCTGGGGGAAGAGACCCAGTACTTC. As protein: CATSTGTGLGEETQYF.

This chain links TRBV19 with TRBJ2-1; the D is unclear. Germline CDR1 is LNHDA and CDR2 is SQIVND (reference sequence). V lost 5 bases to trimming and J lost 0 bases, with 11 bases between them. The CDR3 runs to 15 residues. The CDR3 nucleotides read TGTGCCAGTAGTGCGACCTCAAGCTCCTACAATGAGCAGTTCTTC. Translation gives CASSATSSSYNEQFF.

The chain joins TRBV19 to TRBJ1-6; D is possibly TRBD1 (5 bases). This CDR3 comprises 14 residues. Germline lookup yields CDR1 LNHDA and CDR2 SQIVND (reference sequence). V was clipped by 3 bases and J by 12 bases, with 15 bases between them. The CDR3 here is CASSIMGTGIPLHF. The DNA of the CDR3 is TGTGCCAGTAGTATCATGGGGACCGGCATACCCCTCCACTTT.